This T cell receptor (beta chain) was observed in a study of blood T cell repertoires in COVID-19. At the level of the study: COVID-19 samples collected from the United States, Italy and Spain covered acute and convalescent phases. T cells, B-cell-depleted T cells, or PBMCs supplied cDNA or gDNA.

Germline V gene sequence: CDR1 SGDLS, CDR2 YYNGEE. This CDR3 region has 16 residues. V dropped 3 bases and J dropped 6; count of bases not matched to a gene: 11. In the original workflow: Reference gene primers were amplified, and this amplification served to estimate nucleated cell counts. Assay: immunoSEQ multiplex PCR; the TCRdb copy retains only in-frame clones and omits some. V and J calls and clone size are given by that table; D and trimming were obtained from the DNA. In the table there are roughly 340,000 clones, about 90% of which are singletons. This chain links TRBV9 with TRBJ1-1; TRBD1 matches 10 bases. Material: peripheral blood. This receptor was obtained from a woman under 30 who had recovered from COVID-19. The CDR3 spells CASSAGTGAYRPEAFF. Here the CDR3 DNA reads TGTGCCAGCAGCGCGGGGACAGGGGCGTACCGTCCTGAAGCTTTCTTT. The variable domain in full, with the rest retrieved from reference TRBV9 and TRBJ1-1, is DSGVTQTPKHLITATGQRVTLRCSPRSGDLSVYWYQQSLDQGLQFLIQYYNGEERAKGNILERFSAQQFPDLHSELNLSSLELGDSALYFCASSAGTGAYRPEAFFGQGTRLTVV.